A single sample gave rise to the 3 T cell receptor beta chains below, sequenced in a study of cytomegalovirus exposure and HLA in healthy donors (dated by TCRdb to about 2017). Receptor libraries were prepared by the immunoSEQ multiplex PCR assay. For the multiplex PCR, a mixture combining 60 forward primers for TCR Vbeta segments and 13 reverse primers for TCR Jbeta segments was used. The table comes from immuneACCESS by way of TCRdb, which keeps in-frame sequences with V and J called. Part of the clones is missing from these tables; in studies checked, under half for an unresolved V gene and the rest for unknown reasons. This sample holds 77,000 or so clones; about 78% were observed only once. The ten largest clones add up to 1.5% to 2% of the sample. Sequencing used PBMCs. Receptors were obtained from a man aged 35 to 55 in good health and CMV-seronegative.

The chain is built from TRBV10-1 and TRBJ2-1; D is ambiguous. This CDR3 spans 12 amino acids. CDR1 WNHNN and CDR2 SYGVQD come from the germline V gene (reference sequence). V was clipped by 3 bases and J by 3 bases, with 3 bases between them. The CDR3 coding sequence is TGCGCCAGCAGTGATAACTACAATGAGCAGTTCTTC. As protein: CASSDNYNEQFF.

The rearrangement joins TRBV28 to TRBJ2-1, with D possibly matching TRBD1 (6 bases). This CDR3 is 17 amino acids long. Trimming left V 6 bases short and J 0 bases short, with 18 bases between. Germline CDR1 reads MDHEN; CDR2 reads SYDVKM. In DNA, the CDR3 is TGTGCCAGCAGGTCCCCTTTCGGACAGAGCTCCTACAATGAGCAGTTCTTC. Protein sequence: CASRSPFGQSSYNEQFF.

This chain connects TRBV6-1 to TRBJ2-7, with D maybe TRBD2 (5 bases). Per germline, CDR1 MNHNS and CDR2 SASEGT. Trimming removed 3 bases from V and 7 bases from J, with 13 bases in between. CDR3 size: 13 residues. The CDR3 DNA follows: TGTGCCAGCAGTGATGACGACTGGAGGGAGCAGTACTTC. Its protein product is CASSDDDWREQYF.